This TCR beta chain was sequenced in a study of shared clonotypes between healthy human individuals. Study results and limitations: Some clonotypes were shared by all four sorted-subset donors, while others were not shared. The non-shared ones had lower generation probabilities than the shared ones.

In the authors' workflow: ImmunoSEQ output held junction-only sequences without quality scores, so filtering differed. Some clones are missing from TCRdb's copy, which holds only in-frame ones; the method was immunoSEQ multiplex PCR. Clone size and V and J calls were adopted from that table, with D and trimming inferred from the DNA. This table has about 600,000 clones, almost 97% appearing once. As concerns this clone: Its antigen is undetermined.

CDR3 length: 15 amino acids. V lost 5 bases, J lost 3 bases, and 3 bases stayed unmatched. CDR1 MNHEY and CDR2 SMNVEV come from the germline V gene (reference sequence). This chain links TRBV27 with TRBJ2-3, with TRBD2 matching over 12 bases. Sequenced: naive CD4+ T cells sorted from blood. Sample subset: CD45RA+ positively selected. The sequence came from a woman in her 30s in good health. CDR3 protein: CASSPLAGGTDTQYF. CDR3 in DNA: TGTGCCAGCAGTCCCCTAGCGGGGGGGACAGATACGCAGTATTTT.